This paragraph reports one TCR beta chain. The data were produced by immunoSEQ multiplex PCR, yet TCRdb's version contains in-frame clones alone and is incomplete. The sample includes about 42,000 clones, 75% to 80% of them seen just once. This sample was included in a study of blood T cell repertoires in COVID-19. The CDR3 has 15 residues. J gave up 4 bases and V 6 bases, and 6 bases lay outside the gene matches. Germline loops: CDR1 MNHEY, CDR2 SMNVEV (reference sequence). The chain couples TRBV27 to TRBJ1-5; 10 bases map to TRBD1. The source is a man between 65 and 85 years old with active or convalescent COVID-19. Specimen: peripheral blood. The CDR3 sequence is CASRPDRGINQPQHF. The CDR3 DNA reads TGTGCCAGCAGACCGGACAGGGGGATTAATCAGCCCCAGCATTTT.